The 22 T cell receptor beta chains in this list originate from one sample, sequenced in a study of T cell responses to AZD1222 COVID-19 vaccine. Method: immunoSEQ multiplex PCR; TCRdb's copy keeps in-frame clones and lacks some. This sample has 130,000 to 150,000 clones, with approximately 94% found just once. Source: peripheral blood, taken on day 0 of AZD1222 vaccination. The receptors derive from an adult in good health.

The V call is TRBV7-6, the J call TRBJ2-3; 10 positions agree with TRBD2. The V segment lost 1 base and the J segment 4 bases; nucleotides outside the gene matches: 5. This CDR3 has 16 residues. The germline V gene has CDR1 SGHVS and CDR2 FNYEAQ. CDR3 sequence: CASSLGLAGSADTQYF. The CDR3 nucleotides are TGTGCCAGCAGCTTAGGACTAGCGGGTTCCGCAGATACGCAGTATTTT.

As regards this clone: One junction end disagrees with the germline gene, perhaps due to a read error. This chain links TRBV2 with TRBJ2-4; no reliable D call. The CDR3 is 11 residues long. The germline CDR1 and CDR2 sequences are SNHLY and FYNNEI. CDR3 sequence (DNA): TGTGCCAGCAGTGAAGCTGGTAGTACGGTTTTC. Translating it yields CASSEAGSTVF. The variable domain in full, with the rest retrieved from reference TRBV2 and TRBJ2-4, is EPEVTQTPSHQVTQMGQEVILRCVPISNHLYFYWYRQILGQKVEFLVSFYNNEISEKSEIFDDQFSVERPDGSNFTLKIRSTKLEDSAMYFCASSEAGSTVFGAGTRLSVL.

V is TRBV2 and J is TRBJ1-5; no firm D call. Trimming took off 4 bases at V and 6 bases at J, with 7 bases between the two ends. The germline CDR1 and CDR2 sequences are SNHLY and FYNNEI. This CDR3 comprises 12 residues. The CDR3 reads CASSVTIQPQHF. The CDR3 bases are TGTGCCAGCAGTGTCACAATTCAGCCCCAGCATTTT.

The chain carries TRBV7-9 and TRBJ1-2, with a weak D call TRBD1 (5 bases). Germline V CDR1 and CDR2: SEHNR, FQNEAQ (reference sequence). V was trimmed by 4 bases and J by 3 bases, leaving 21 bases between them. This CDR3 is 17 amino acids long. The CDR3 protein is CASSSGTGGGLYYGYTF. The CDR3 DNA sequence: TGTGCCAGCAGCTCCGGCACCGGGGGGGGACTCTACTATGGCTACACCTTC. Full variable domain (missing parts from reference TRBV7-9 and TRBJ1-2): DTGVSQNPRHKITKRGQNVTFRCDPISEHNRLYWYRQTLGQGPEFLTYFQNEAQLEKSRLLSDRFSAERPKGSFSTLEIQRTEQGDSAMYLCASSSGTGGGLYYGYTFGSGTRLTVV.

The chain couples TRBV27 to TRBJ1-3; a possible D gene is TRBD1 (5 bases). CDR1 MNHEY and CDR2 SMNVEV come from the germline V gene (reference sequence). Deletions cut 6 bases from V and 3 bases from J, with 12 bases between. This CDR3 has 14 residues. In DNA form, the CDR3 reads TGTGCCAGCAGGTCCGGGGCCAGTGGAAACACCATATATTTT. Amino acids: CASRSGASGNTIYF.

The chain is built from TRBV6-6 and TRBJ1-6; D is uncertain. The CDR3 loop spans 16 amino acids. Trimming cost V 2 bases and J 0 bases, with 8 bases left between them. From germline, CDR1 is MNHNY and CDR2 SVGAGI (reference sequence). CDR3 in amino acids: CASSYIGSSYNSPLHF. CDR3 sequence (DNA): TGTGCCAGCAGTTACATTGGCAGCTCCTATAATTCACCCCTCCACTTT.

The V call is TRBV5-4, the J call TRBJ1-4; tentatively, D is TRBD1 (5 bases). Germline CDR1 SGHNT, CDR2 YYREEE (reference sequence). This CDR3 region has 15 residues. With 0 bases removed from V and 7 bases from J, the gap between germline ends came to 13 bases. CDR3 region: CASSLVGDRGEKLFF. As DNA, the CDR3 is TGTGCCAGCAGCTTGGTGGGGGATAGAGGTGAAAAACTGTTTTTT.

The chain links TRBV19 to TRBJ2-7; TRBD1 matches 9 bases. Germline V gene lookup returns CDR1 LNHDA and CDR2 SQIVND (reference sequence). The V and J ends lost 3 bases and 4 bases, in that order; junction bases with no gene match: 4. The CDR3 extends over 14 amino acids. The CDR3 protein is CASSMGTGTYEQYF. The CDR3 nucleotides are TGTGCCAGTAGTATGGGGACAGGGACTTACGAGCAGTACTTC.

Only a few counts were recorded for this clone. This chain joins TRBV24-1 and TRBJ2-2, with 11 bases identical to TRBD1. The germline V gene encodes CDR1 KGHDR and CDR2 SFDVKD. With V trimmed by 6 bases and J by 3 bases, 8 bases remained unmatched. The CDR3 length is 17 residues. In DNA form, the CDR3 reads TGTGCCACCAGTCAGAGAGGGACAGGGGGGGACACCGGGGAGCTGTTTTTT. Protein sequence: CATSQRGTGGDTGELFF.

J is TRBJ1-2 and V is TRBV19; a possible D gene is TRBD1 (5 bases). V was cut by 5 bases and J by 4 bases, with 14 bases left in between. CDR1 and CDR2 from the germline V gene are LNHDA and SQIVND (reference sequence). This CDR3 comprises 14 residues. CDR3 DNA: TGTGCCAGTAGTGGGGCCGAGCTAGTCTATGGCTACACCTTC. It codes for CASSGAELVYGYTF.

J is TRBJ1-4 and V is TRBV2; D unclear. Trimming cost V 1 base and J 7 bases, with 13 bases left between them. This CDR3 spans 15 amino acids. Germline V gives CDR1 SNHLY, CDR2 FYNNEI. Written as DNA, the CDR3 is TGTGCCAGCAGTGAAGGGGAGTCAGCGGGTGAAAAACTGTTTTTT. Translated, it gives CASSEGESAGEKLFF.

The V and J genes are TRBV3-1 (or the pseudogene TRBV3-2) and TRBJ2-1, with 12 positions matching TRBD2. After removal of 6 bases from V and 3 bases from J, the junction contained 9 bases not matched to a gene. This CDR3 has 17 amino acids. Per the germline V gene, CDR1 is LGHDT and CDR2 is YNNKEL (reference sequence). CDR3 in amino acids: CASSPASGRAFYNEQFF. The CDR3, as DNA: TGTGCCAGCAGTCCCGCTAGCGGGAGGGCCTTCTACAATGAGCAGTTCTTC.

This clone was counted many times. V is TRBV4-2 and J is TRBJ1-1; D is possibly TRBD1 (6 bases). The CDR3 has 17 residues. Germline V gene data show CDR1 as LGHNA and CDR2 as YNFKEQ. Trimming pared 2 bases from V and 0 bases from J, leaving 16 bases between. The CDR3 coding sequence is TGTGCCAGCAGCCAACCGACAGGACGCTCATTGAACACTGAAGCTTTCTTT. Residues: CASSQPTGRSLNTEAFF.

V and J are TRBV6-1 and TRBJ1-1, with no clear D. Germline CDR1 and CDR2: MNHNS and SASEGT. The CDR3 spans 15 residues. V lost 2 bases, J lost 0 bases, and 10 bases lay in between. DNA of the CDR3: TGTGCCAGCAGTGAATCGTTTGGATTGAACACTGAAGCTTTCTTT. This gives the protein CASSESFGLNTEAFF.

The chain employs TRBV18 and TRBJ1-2; D gene ambiguous. From germline, CDR1 is KGHSH and CDR2 LQKENI. The length of the CDR3 is 17 residues. V lost 0 bases to trimming and J lost 4 bases, with 18 bases between them. DNA of the CDR3: TGTGCCAGCTCACCACCGGTGGTAAGCCCTCGTATCTATGGCTACACCTTC. Protein: CASSPPVVSPRIYGYTF.

J is TRBJ1-2 and V is TRBV6-5, with D perhaps matching TRBD1 (6 bases). Germline loops: CDR1 MNHEY, CDR2 SVGAGI. The CDR3 loop spans 14 amino acids. The germline V and J ends were trimmed by 4 bases and 6 bases, with 15 bases remaining between them. The CDR3: CASSSDPYRDGYTF. CDR3 DNA sequence: TGTGCCAGCAGTTCGGATCCTTACAGGGATGGCTACACCTTC.

The gene calls are TRBV5-1 and TRBJ1-1; 7 bases align to TRBD1. Germline V gene sequence: CDR1 SGHRS, CDR2 YFSETQ. The J segment lost 6 bases and the V segment lost 0 bases, leaving 11 bases of the junction unmatched. The CDR3 length is 16 residues. CDR3 amino acids: CASSLAGRTGSAEAFF. The CDR3 DNA is TGCGCCAGCAGCTTGGCAGGGAGGACAGGAAGTGCTGAAGCTTTCTTT.

The chain is built from TRBV29-1 and TRBJ2-3; 9 bases align to TRBD1. The CDR3 length is 13 residues. Germline assignment: CDR1 SQVTM and CDR2 ANQGSEA. V lost 6 bases, J lost 4 bases, and 5 bases stayed unmatched. This CDR3 reads CSVRTGVPDTQYF. DNA of the CDR3: TGCAGCGTGAGGACAGGGGTTCCAGATACGCAGTATTTT.

J is TRBJ1-4 and V is TRBV11-2; TRBD1 aligns across 7 bases. The J segment lost 1 base and the V segment lost 1 base, leaving 3 bases of the junction unmatched. The CDR3 is 16 residues long. Germline CDR1 and CDR2: SGHAT and FQNNGV. CDR3 loop: CASSLGRGGTNEKLFF. DNA for the CDR3: TGTGCCAGCAGCTTAGGCAGGGGGGGAACTAATGAAAAACTGTTTTTT.

The chain has TRBV19 and TRBJ2-3; 8 bases match TRBD1. The CDR3 has 15 residues. Trimming took 4 bases from V and 3 from J; bases not matched to a gene: 6. Germline CDR1 and CDR2: LNHDA and SQIVND (reference sequence). In nucleotides, the CDR3 is TGTGCCAGTAGTACCGGACAGGGAAGGACAGATACGCAGTATTTT. It yields the protein CASSTGQGRTDTQYF. Complete variable domain (other parts from reference TRBV19 and TRBJ2-3): DGGITQSPKYLFRKEGQNVTLSCEQNLNHDAMYWYRQDPGQGLRLIYYSQIVNDFQKGDIAEGYSVSREKKESFPLTVTSAQKNPTAFYLCASSTGQGRTDTQYFGPGTRLTVL.

The V call is TRBV9, the J call TRBJ1-2; D gene uncertain. V was clipped by 0 bases and J by 4 bases, with 13 bases between them. This CDR3 has 15 amino acids. CDR1 is SGDLS and CDR2 is YYNGEE in the germline V gene. The CDR3 is CASSVEMGIGYGYTF. In nucleotides, the CDR3 is TGTGCCAGCAGCGTAGAAATGGGGATAGGCTATGGCTACACCTTC.

This clone was recorded only once. The J gene is TRBJ1-2, the V gene TRBV6-5; 7 nucleotides agree with TRBD1. Germline loops: CDR1 MNHEY, CDR2 SVGAGI. The J segment lost 5 bases and the V segment lost 2 bases, leaving 8 bases of the junction unmatched. The CDR3 totals 15 residues. The CDR3 DNA reads as TGTGCCAGCAGTTACAGGCAGGGGGATTGGTATGGCTACACCTTC. Its translation: CASSYRQGDWYGYTF.